Given below is one T cell receptor (beta chain) in context. The antigen it binds to is not known. No much larger clonotype is one base removed from it; base qualities were not supplied. The V end gives up 5 bases and the J end 5 bases, leaving 6 bases in the junction not matched to a gene. The germline V gene provides CDR1 WSHSY and CDR2 SAAADI. From the cysteine up to the phenylalanine, the CDR3 has a length of 15 residues. Only the CDR3 portion is preserved as DNA: 45 bases, with reading frame beginning at the first base. The immunoSEQ Assay, a bias-controlled multiplex PCR, was used to amplify TCRbeta CDR3 regions from genomic DNA. The authors processed their data as follows. Within the assay, amplification of reference gene primers was used to estimate how many nucleated cells each sample contained. To quantify the absolute abundance of each unique TCRbeta CDR3 rearrangement, sequence reads were collapsed and filtered. Productive Simpson clonality was computed per sample as the square root of Simpson's diversity index over productive rearrangements. TCRdb took this table from immuneACCESS and kept in-frame rearrangements with V and J called. Such tables lack part of the clones; where checked against another copy, unresolved V genes explain under half of the gap, and the rest is unexplained. That table gives V, J and clone size, and the DNA gave D and trimming. The sample table shows about 260,000 clones, and 87% are seen once. The ten biggest clones cover 1.5% of the sample.

The record originates from a study of blood T cell repertoires in COVID-19 (TCRdb year 2020). A note on the overall study: Samples from collaborators originated in the United States, Italy and Spain and spanned both the acute and convalescent phases of COVID-19. The material from the prospective study consisted of cDNA or gDNA derived from T cells, B-cell-depleted T cells, or PBMCs. Subjects who had been exposed to COVID-19, were actively infected with it, or had recovered from it provided the deeply sampled blood TCRbeta repertoires that made up the dataset. A freely available public database, intended as a resource for researchers studying the immune response to SARS-CoV-2, is where the repertoires were released. The samples were drawn from two sources: the first 160 participants of the ongoing ImmuneRACE study, and fewer than 1,500 subjects contributed by 6 global collaborators. Nearly every sample came with metadata listing a de-identified subject ID, COVID-19 status, age in years and sex. Where available, HLA class I and class II types were obtained from metadata supplied by the sample provider rather than from assay-based typing.

General conclusions and limits of the study: The amount of clinical and demographic metadata varied by source and participant and was provided uncurated.

Samples from volunteer blood donors who had recovered from COVID-19 were contributed by a second Seattle source. Collaborating institutions collected whole blood in K2EDTA tubes following their own protocols. For TCRbeta analysis, collaborators shipped samples in one of three forms: frozen whole blood, isolated PBMCs, or DNA extracted from either of those sample types. The receptor's source is a woman in her thirties or forties who had recovered from COVID-19. The chain couples TRBV10-2 to TRBJ2-5, with 12 middle bases fitting TRBD2. The sample comprised peripheral blood. The CDR3 protein is CASSRTSGEGETQYF. The DNA sequence is TGCGCCAGCAGTCGGACTAGCGGGGAGGGGGAGACCCAGTACTTC.